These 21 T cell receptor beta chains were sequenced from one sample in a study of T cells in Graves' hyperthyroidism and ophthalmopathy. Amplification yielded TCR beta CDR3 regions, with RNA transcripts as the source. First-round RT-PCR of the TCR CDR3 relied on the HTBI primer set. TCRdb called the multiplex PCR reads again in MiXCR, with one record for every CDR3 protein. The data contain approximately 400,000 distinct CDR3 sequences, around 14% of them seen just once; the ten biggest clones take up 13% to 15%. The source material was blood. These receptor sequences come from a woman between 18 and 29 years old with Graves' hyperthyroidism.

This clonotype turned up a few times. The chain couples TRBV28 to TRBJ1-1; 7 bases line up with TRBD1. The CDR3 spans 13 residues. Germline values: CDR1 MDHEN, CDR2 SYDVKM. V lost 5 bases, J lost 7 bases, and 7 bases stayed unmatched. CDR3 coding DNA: TGTGCCAGCAGTCCCGGGACAGTGGGTGAAGCTTTCTTT. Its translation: CASSPGTVGEAFF.

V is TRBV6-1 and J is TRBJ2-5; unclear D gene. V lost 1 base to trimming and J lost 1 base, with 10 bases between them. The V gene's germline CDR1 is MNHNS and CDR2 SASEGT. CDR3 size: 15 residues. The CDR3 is CASSEVKTTQETQYF. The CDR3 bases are TGTGCCAGCAGTGAAGTTAAGACAACCCAAGAGACCCAGTACTTC.

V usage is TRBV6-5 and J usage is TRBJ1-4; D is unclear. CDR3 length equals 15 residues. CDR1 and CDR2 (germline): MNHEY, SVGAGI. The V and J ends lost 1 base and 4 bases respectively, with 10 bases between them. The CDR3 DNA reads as TGTGCCAGCAGTTACTACGGAGGGATTAATGAAAAACTGTTTTTT. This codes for CASSYYGGINEKLFF.

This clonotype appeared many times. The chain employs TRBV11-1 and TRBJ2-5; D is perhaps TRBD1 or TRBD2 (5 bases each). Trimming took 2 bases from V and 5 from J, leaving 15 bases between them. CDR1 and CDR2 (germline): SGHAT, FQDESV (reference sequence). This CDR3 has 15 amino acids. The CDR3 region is CASSLLRGPGETQYF. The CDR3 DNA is TGTGCCAGCAGCTTACTCCGGGGCCCGGGGGAGACCCAGTACTTC.

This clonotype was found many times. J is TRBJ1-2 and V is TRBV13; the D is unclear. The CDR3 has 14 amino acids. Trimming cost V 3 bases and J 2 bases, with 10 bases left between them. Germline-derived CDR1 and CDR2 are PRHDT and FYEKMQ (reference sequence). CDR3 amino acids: CASSFGSRNYGYTF. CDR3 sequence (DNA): TGTGCCAGCAGCTTTGGTTCGAGAAACTATGGCTACACCTTC.

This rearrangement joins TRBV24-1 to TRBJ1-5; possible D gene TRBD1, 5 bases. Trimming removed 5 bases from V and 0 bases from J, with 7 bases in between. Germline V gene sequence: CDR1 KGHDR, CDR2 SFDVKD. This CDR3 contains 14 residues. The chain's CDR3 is CATSGGYSNQPQHF. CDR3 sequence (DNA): TGTGCCACCAGTGGGGGGTATAGCAATCAGCCCCAGCATTTT.

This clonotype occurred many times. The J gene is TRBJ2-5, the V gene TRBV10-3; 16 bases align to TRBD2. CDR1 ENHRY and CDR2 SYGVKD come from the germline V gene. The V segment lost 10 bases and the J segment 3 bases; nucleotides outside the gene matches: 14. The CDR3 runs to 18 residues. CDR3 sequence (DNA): TGTGCCAGCCAATCAAGAACCGGGACTAGCGGGGGGGAAGAGACCCAGTACTTC. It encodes CASQSRTGTSGGEETQYF.

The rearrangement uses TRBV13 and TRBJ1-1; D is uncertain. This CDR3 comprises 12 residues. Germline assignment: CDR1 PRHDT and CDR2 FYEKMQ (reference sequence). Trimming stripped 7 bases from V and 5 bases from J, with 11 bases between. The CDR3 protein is CASTVRRTEAFF. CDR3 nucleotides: TGTGCCAGCACCGTTCGCCGGACTGAAGCTTTCTTT.

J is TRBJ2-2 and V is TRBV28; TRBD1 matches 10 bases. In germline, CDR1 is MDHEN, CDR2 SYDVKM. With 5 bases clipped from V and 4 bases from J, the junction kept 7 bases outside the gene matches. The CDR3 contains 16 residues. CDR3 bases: TGTGCCAGCAGTCCAAACCGGGACAGGGGCACCGGGGAGCTGTTTTTT. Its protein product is CASSPNRDRGTGELFF.

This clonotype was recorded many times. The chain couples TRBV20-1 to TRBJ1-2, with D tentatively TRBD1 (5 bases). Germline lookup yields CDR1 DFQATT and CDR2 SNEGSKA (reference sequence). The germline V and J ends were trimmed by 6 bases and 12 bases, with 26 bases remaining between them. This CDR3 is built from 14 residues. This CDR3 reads CSAKSLTDIYGDTF. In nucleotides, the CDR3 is TGCAGTGCAAAATCTTTGACAGATATTTATGGAGACACCTTC.

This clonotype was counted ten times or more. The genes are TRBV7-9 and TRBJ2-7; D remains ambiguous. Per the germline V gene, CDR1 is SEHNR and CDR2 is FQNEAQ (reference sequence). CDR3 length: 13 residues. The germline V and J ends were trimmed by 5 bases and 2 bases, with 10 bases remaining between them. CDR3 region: CASSGRVAYEQYF. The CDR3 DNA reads TGTGCCAGCAGCGGCCGGGTTGCCTACGAGCAGTACTTC.

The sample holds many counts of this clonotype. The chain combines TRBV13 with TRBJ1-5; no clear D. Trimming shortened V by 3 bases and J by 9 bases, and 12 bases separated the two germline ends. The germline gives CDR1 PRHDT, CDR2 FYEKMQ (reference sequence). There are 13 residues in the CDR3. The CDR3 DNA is TGTGCCAGCAGCTTCGACGGCGGTTGGCCCCAGCATTTT. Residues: CASSFDGGWPQHF.

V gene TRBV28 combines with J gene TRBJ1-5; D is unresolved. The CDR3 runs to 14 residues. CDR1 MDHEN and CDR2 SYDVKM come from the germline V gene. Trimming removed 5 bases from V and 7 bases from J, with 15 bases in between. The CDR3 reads CASSPTPPGQPQHF. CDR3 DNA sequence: TGTGCCAGCAGTCCGACACCTCCCGGCCAGCCCCAGCATTTT.

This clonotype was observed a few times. Written as DNA, the CDR3 is TGTGCCAGCAGCTTCAGGGGGCTTCTAGTTTACGAGCAGTACTTC. As protein: CASSFRGLLVYEQYF. The chain has TRBV13 and TRBJ2-7; 8 nucleotides line up with TRBD1. V lost 3 bases to trimming and J lost 4 bases; unmatched junction nucleotides: 8. There are 15 residues in the CDR3. Germline V CDR1 and CDR2: PRHDT, FYEKMQ (reference sequence).

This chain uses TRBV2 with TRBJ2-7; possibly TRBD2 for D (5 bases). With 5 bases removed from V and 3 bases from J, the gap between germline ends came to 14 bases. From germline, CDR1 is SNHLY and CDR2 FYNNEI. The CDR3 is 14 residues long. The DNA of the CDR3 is TGTGCCAGCAGTTTGGAGGTCCCCCGCTACGAGCAGTACTTC. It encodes CASSLEVPRYEQYF.

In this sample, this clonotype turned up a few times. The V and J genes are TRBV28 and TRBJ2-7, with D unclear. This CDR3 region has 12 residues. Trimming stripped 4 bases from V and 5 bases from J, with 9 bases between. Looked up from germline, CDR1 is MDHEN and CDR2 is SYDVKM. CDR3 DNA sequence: TGTGCCAGCAGTTCACGACGGGACGAGCAGTACTTC. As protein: CASSSRRDEQYF. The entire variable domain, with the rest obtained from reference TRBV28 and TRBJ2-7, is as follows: DVKVTQSSRYLVKRTGEKVFLECVQDMDHENMFWYRQDPGLGLRLIYFSYDVKMKEKGDIPEGYSVSREKKERFSLILESASTNQTSMYLCASSSRRDEQYFGPGTRLTVT.

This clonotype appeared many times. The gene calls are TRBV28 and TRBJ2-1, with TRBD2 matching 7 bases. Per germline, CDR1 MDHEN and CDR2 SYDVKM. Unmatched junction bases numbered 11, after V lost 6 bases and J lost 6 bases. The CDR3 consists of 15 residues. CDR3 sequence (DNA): TGTGCCAGCAGCCTGGCGCGGGCGGGAGTCAATGAGCAGTTCTTC. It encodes CASSLARAGVNEQFF.

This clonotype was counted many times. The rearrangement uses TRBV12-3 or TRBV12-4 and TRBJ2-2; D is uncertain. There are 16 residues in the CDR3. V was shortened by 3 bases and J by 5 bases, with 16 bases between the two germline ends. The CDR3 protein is CASSFFRASGTGELFF. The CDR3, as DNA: TGTGCCAGCAGTTTCTTCCGGGCTTCGGGTACCGGGGAGCTGTTTTTT.

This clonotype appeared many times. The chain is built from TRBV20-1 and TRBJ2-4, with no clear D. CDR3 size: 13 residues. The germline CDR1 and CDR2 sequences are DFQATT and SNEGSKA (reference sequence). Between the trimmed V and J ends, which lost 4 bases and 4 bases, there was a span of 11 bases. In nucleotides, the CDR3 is TGCAGTGCTATATCCAGCACAAAAAACATTCAGTACTTC. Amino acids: CSAISSTKNIQYF.

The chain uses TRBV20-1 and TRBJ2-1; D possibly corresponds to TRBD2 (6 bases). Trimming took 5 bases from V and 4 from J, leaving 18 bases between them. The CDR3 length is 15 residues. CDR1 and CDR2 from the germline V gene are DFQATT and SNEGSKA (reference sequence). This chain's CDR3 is CSAPLAQNVYNEQFF. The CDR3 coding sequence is TGCAGTGCTCCACTAGCTCAAAACGTATACAATGAGCAGTTCTTC.

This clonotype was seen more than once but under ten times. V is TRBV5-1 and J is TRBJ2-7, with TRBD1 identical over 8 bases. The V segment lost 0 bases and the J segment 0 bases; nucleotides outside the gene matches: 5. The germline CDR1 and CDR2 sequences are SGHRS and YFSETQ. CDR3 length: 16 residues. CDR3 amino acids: CASSLAGQASSYEQYF. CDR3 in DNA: TGCGCCAGCAGCTTGGCGGGACAGGCTAGCTCCTACGAGCAGTACTTC.